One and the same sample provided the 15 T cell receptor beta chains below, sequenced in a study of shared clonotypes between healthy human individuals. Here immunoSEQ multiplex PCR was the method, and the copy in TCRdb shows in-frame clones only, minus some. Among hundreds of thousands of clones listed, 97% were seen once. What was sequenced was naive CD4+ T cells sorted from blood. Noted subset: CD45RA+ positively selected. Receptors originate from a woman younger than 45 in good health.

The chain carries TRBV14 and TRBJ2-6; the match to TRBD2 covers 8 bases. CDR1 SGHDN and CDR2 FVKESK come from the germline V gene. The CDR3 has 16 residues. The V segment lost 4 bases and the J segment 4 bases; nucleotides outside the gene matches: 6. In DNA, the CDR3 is TGTGCCAGCAGCCTCCGGGGGGGAACCGGGGCCAACGTCCTGACTTTC. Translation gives CASSLRGGTGANVLTF.

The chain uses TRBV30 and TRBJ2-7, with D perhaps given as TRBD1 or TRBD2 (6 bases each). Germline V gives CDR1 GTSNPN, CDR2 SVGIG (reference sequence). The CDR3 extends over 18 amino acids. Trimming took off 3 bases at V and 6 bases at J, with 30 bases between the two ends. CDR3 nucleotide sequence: TGTGCCTGGAGGAACCGGATAACCCCAGGGGAAAGAGCGGGCGAGCAGTACTTC. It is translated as CAWRNRITPGERAGEQYF.

DNA of the CDR3: TGTGCCAGCAGCCAAGCAGGCACTGAAGCTTTCTTT. Its protein is CASSQAGTEAFF. This chain joins TRBV14 and TRBJ1-1; unclear D gene. CDR1 is SGHDN, CDR2 FVKESK, per germline. This CDR3 region has 12 residues. V dropped 1 base and J dropped 4 bases, with 4 bases sitting between them.

The CDR3 DNA reads TGTGCCAGCAGTTTGGACCAAAAAGGCTACGAGCAGTACTTC. It translates to CASSLDQKGYEQYF. This chain joins TRBV27 and TRBJ2-7; D remains ambiguous. Germline CDR1 is MNHEY and CDR2 is SMNVEV (reference sequence). The CDR3 loop spans 14 amino acids. The ends were cut back, 3 bases at V and 3 bases at J, with 12 bases in the middle.

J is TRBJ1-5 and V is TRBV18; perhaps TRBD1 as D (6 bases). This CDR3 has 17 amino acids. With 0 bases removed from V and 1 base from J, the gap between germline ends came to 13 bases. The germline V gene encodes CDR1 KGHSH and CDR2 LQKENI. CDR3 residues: CASSPPGAGASNQPQHF. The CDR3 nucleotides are TGTGCCAGCTCACCACCGGGGGCGGGGGCAAGCAATCAGCCCCAGCATTTT. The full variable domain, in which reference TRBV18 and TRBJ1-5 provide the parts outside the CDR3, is NAGVMQNPRHLVRRRGQEARLRCSPMKGHSHVYWYRQLPEEGLKFMVYLQKENIIDESGMPKERFSAEFPKEGPSILRIQQVVRGDSAAYFCASSPPGAGASNQPQHFGDGTRLSIL.

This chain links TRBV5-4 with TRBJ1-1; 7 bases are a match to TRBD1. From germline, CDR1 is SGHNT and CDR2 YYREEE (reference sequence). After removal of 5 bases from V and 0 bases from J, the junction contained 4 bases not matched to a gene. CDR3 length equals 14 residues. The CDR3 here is CASRTTGVNTEAFF. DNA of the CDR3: TGTGCCAGCAGAACTACAGGGGTGAACACTGAAGCTTTCTTT.

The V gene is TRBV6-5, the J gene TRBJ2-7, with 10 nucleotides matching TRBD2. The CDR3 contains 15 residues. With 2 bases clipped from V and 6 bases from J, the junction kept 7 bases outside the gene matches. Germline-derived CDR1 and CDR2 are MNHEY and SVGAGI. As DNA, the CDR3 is TGTGCCAGCAGTTACCTCAGCGGGAGGGCTGGCGAGCAGTACTTC. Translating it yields CASSYLSGRAGEQYF.

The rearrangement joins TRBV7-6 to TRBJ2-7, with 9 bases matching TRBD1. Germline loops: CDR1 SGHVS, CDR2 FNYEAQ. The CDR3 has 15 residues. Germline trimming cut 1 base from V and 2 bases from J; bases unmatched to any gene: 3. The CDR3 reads CASSLGTGVAYEQYF. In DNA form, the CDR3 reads TGTGCCAGCAGCTTAGGGACAGGGGTAGCCTACGAGCAGTACTTC.

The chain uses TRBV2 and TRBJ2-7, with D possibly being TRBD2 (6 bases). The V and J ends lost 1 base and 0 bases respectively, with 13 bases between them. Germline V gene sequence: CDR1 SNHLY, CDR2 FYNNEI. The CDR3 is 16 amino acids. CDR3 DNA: TGTGCCAGCAGTGAAGGAACTAGCCTGAGCTCCTACGAGCAGTACTTC. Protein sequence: CASSEGTSLSSYEQYF. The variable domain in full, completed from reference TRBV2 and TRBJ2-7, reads EPEVTQTPSHQVTQMGQEVILRCVPISNHLYFYWYRQILGQKVEFLVSFYNNEISEKSEIFDDQFSVERPDGSNFTLKIRSTKLEDSAMYFCASSEGTSLSSYEQYFGPGTRLTVT.

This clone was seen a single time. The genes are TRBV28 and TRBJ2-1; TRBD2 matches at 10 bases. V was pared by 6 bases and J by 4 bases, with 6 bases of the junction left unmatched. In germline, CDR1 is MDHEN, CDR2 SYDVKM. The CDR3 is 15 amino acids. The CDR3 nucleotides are TGTGCCAGCAGCCCTAGGACTAGCGGTTACAATGAGCAGTTCTTC. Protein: CASSPRTSGYNEQFF.

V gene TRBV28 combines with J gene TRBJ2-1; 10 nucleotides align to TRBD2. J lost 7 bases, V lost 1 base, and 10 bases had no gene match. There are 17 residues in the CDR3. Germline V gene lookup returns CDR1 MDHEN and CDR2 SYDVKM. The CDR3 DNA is TGTGCCAGCAGTTTATTTACTAGCGGGATAGTTTTAAATGAGCAGTTCTTC. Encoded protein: CASSLFTSGIVLNEQFF.

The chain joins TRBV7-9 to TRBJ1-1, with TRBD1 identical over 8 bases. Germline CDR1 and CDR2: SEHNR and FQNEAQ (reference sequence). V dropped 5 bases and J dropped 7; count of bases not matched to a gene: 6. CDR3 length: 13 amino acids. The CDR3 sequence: CASSVAGGNEAFF. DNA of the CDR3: TGTGCCAGCAGCGTCGCAGGGGGCAATGAAGCTTTCTTT.

In DNA, the CDR3 is TGTGCCAGCAGACGACAGGGGCAAGAGACCCAGTACTTC. This gives the protein CASRRQGQETQYF. The chain uses TRBV6-5 and TRBJ2-5; 8 bases fit TRBD1. Losses at the gene ends were 6 bases for V and 2 bases for J; bases not matched to a gene: 2. CDR1 and CDR2 (germline): MNHEY, SVGAGI. The CDR3 totals 13 residues.

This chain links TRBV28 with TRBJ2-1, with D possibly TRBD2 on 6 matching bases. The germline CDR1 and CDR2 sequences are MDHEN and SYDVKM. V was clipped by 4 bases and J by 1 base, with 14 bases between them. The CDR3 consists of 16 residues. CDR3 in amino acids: CASSWSGPGSYNEQFF. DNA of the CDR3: TGTGCCAGCAGTTGGAGCGGGCCGGGGTCCTACAATGAGCAGTTCTTC.

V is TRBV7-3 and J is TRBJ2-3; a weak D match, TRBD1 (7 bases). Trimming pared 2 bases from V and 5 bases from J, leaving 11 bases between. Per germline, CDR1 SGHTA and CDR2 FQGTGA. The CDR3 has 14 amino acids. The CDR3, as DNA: TGTGCCAGCAGCTTATCCAGGGGGGAAGATACGCAGTATTTT. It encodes CASSLSRGEDTQYF.